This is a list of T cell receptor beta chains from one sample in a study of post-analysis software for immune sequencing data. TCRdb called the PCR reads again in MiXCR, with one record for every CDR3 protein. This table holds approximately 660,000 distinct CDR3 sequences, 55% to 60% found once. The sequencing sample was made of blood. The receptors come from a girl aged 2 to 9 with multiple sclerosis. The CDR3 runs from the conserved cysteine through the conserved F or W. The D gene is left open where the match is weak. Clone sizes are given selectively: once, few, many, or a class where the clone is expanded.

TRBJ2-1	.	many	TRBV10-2	CASSLDENNEQFF	TGCGCCAGCAGCCTGGACGAGAACAATGAGCAGTTCTTC
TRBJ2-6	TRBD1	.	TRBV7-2	CASSQGQGRGSGANVLTF	TGTGCCAGCAGCCAGGGACAGGGGAGGGGCTCTGGGGCCAACGTCCTGACTTTC
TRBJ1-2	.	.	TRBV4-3	CASSQDWDQGDGYTF	TGCGCCAGCAGCCAAGATTGGGACCAAGGGGATGGCTACACCTTC
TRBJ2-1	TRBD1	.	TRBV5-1	CASSPGDRALREQVF	TGCGCCAGCAGCCCCGGCGACAGGGCTCTACGTGAGCAGGTCTTC
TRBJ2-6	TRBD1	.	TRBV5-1	CASSGDRASGANVLTF	TGCGCCAGCAGCGGTGACAGGGCCTCTGGGGCCAACGTCCTGACTTTC
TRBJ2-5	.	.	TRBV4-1	CASSHPSEGQETQYF	TGCGCCAGCAGCCATCCTAGCGAGGGGCAAGAGACCCAGTACTTC
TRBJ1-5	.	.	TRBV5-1	CASSLDYSSQPQHF	TGCGCCAGCAGCTTGGACTATAGTAGTCAGCCCCAGCATTTT
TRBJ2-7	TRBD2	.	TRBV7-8	CASSFAGGPGEQYF	TGTGCCAGCAGCTTCGCGGGGGGGCCGGGCGAGCAGTACTTC
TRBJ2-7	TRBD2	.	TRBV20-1	CSLSSSAGGLNEQYF	TGCAGTTTATCGTCCTCAGCGGGAGGACTAAACGAGCAGTACTTC
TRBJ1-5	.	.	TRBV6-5	CASGIPPPHSNQPQHF	TGTGCCAGTGGGATCCCTCCGCCTCATAGCAATCAGCCCCAGCATTTT
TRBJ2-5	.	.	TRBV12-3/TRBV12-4	CASSFRQAPWETQYF	TGTGCCAGCAGTTTTCGACAGGCCCCATGGGAGACCCAGTACTTC
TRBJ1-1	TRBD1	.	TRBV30	CAWQGTDEAFF	TGTGCCTGGCAGGGGACAGATGAAGCTTTCTTT
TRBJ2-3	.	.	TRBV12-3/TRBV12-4	CASSKLPSDTQYF	TGTGCCAGCAGTAAACTCCCTTCGGATACGCAGTATTTT
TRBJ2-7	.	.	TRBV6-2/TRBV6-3	CASNPLGGSSYEQYF	TGTGCCAGCAACCCACTGGGCGGAAGCTCCTACGAGCAGTACTTC
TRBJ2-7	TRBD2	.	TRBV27	CASSESGRGDEQYF	TGTGCCAGCAGCGAATCTGGGAGGGGAGATGAGCAGTACTTC
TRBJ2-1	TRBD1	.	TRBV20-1	CSAGGQGAYNEQFF	TGCAGTGCTGGGGGGCAGGGGGCTTACAATGAGCAGTTCTTC
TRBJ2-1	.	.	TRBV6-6	CASSHGTGAYNEQFF	TGTGCCAGCAGCCACGGGACTGGCGCCTACAATGAGCAGTTCTTC
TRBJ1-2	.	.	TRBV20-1	CSAGTVRENDGYTF	TGCAGTGCTGGAACCGTCAGGGAAAACGATGGCTACACCTTC
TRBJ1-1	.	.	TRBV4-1	CASSQGMAEAFF	TGCGCCAGCAGCCAAGGAATGGCTGAAGCTTTCTTT
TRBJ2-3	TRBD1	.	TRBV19	CASRQGNRADTQYF	TGTGCCAGTCGACAGGGCAACAGGGCAGATACGCAGTATTTT
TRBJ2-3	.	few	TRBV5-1	CASSLAGADRADTQYF	TGCGCCAGCAGCTTGGCTGGGGCAGATAGGGCAGATACGCAGTATTTT
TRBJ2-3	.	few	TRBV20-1	CSARDNAGSDTQYF	TGCAGTGCTAGAGACAATGCGGGGTCAGATACGCAGTATTTT
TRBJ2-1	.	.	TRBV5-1	CASSFGADSYNEQFF	TGCGCCAGCAGCTTCGGAGCGGACTCCTACAATGAGCAGTTCTTC
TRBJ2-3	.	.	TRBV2	CASSERQVTDTQYF	TGTGCCAGCAGTGAGCGACAGGTCACAGATACGCAGTATTTT
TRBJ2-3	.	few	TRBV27	CASSFFGQIPTTDTQYF	TGTGCCAGCAGTTTCTTCGGACAGATTCCAACCACAGATACGCAGTATTTT
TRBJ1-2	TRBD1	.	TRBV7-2	CASSPPGTGAPSNYGYTF	TGTGCCAGCAGCCCGCCCGGGACAGGCGCCCCTTCTAACTATGGCTACACCTTC
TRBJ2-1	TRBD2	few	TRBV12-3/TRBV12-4	CASRHSGRTNEQFF	TGTGCCAGCAGGCATAGCGGGAGGACCAATGAGCAGTTCTTC
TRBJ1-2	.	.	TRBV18	CASSGGQDTLYGYTF	TGTGCCAGCTCAGGTGGGCAGGACACCCTCTATGGCTACACCTTC
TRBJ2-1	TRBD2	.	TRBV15	CATSAGLANYNEQFF	TGTGCCACCAGCGCCGGACTAGCGAATTACAATGAGCAGTTCTTC
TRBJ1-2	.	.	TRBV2	CAGSPLLSNYGYTF	TGTGCCGGCAGCCCCCTCTTATCTAACTATGGCTACACCTTC
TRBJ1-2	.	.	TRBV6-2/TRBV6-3	CASSSLRQANYGYTF	TGTGCCAGCAGTTCACTCAGACAAGCTAACTATGGCTACACCTTC
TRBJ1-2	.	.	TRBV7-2	CASSLGFGWQGGIYGYTF	TGTGCCAGCAGCTTAGGTTTCGGTTGGCAGGGCGGCATCTATGGCTACACCTTC
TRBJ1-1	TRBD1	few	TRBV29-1	CSVSGQGVTEAFF	TGCAGCGTATCGGGACAGGGGGTGACTGAAGCTTTCTTT
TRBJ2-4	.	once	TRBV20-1	CSARTGAEWENIQYF	TGCAGTGCTAGAACTGGAGCGGAATGGGAAAACATTCAGTACTTC
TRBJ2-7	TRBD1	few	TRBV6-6	CASSGTGGRYEQYF	TGTGCCAGCAGTGGGACAGGGGGCAGGTACGAGCAGTACTTC
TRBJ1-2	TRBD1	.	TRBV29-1	CSVGGVTGAPNYGYTF	TGCAGCGTGGGGGGAGTAACAGGGGCCCCTAACTATGGCTACACCTTC
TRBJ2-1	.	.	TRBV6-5	CASSFGVHNEQFF	TGTGCCAGCTCATTTGGGGTCCACAATGAGCAGTTCTTC
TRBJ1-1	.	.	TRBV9	CASAPGRGNTEAFF	TGTGCCAGCGCGCCGGGACGGGGAAACACTGAAGCTTTCTTT
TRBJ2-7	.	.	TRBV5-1	CASSSLGGFTYEQYF	TGCGCCAGCAGCTCCCTTGGCGGTTTCACCTACGAGCAGTACTTC
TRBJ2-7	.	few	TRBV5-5	CASSPDTLSYEQYF	TGTGCCAGCAGCCCGGATACTTTGTCCTACGAGCAGTACTTC